Detailed here is one T cell receptor (beta chain). What it binds is unknown. Germline loops: CDR1 SQVTM, CDR2 ANQGSEA. The length of the CDR3 is 10 residues. Trimming took off 4 bases at V and 11 bases at J, with 11 bases between the two ends. This specimen comes from a study of CD8 T cells in ankylosing spondylitis. Study-level findings and limits: There was reportedly significant enrichment of clones that were disease-linked in matched ankylosing spondylitis synovial fluid. There was a TCR beta motif, made of several highly homologous variants, that appeared characteristic of ankylosing spondylitis blood. Certain motif variants had earlier been reported in reactive arthritis synovial fluid and blood. Peripheral blood samples showed relatively rare disease-linked clones, and these clones were CD8+.

Quantitative barcoded 5'-RACE was used to prepare TCR beta libraries. TCRdb processed the 5' RACE reads anew with MiXCR; each CDR3 protein has one entry. The sample shows about 420,000 distinct CDR3 sequences, around 20% of them seen only once. The chain carries TRBV29-1 and TRBJ1-1; weak D call: TRBD1 (5 bases). The sequence derives from a male donor with ankylosing spondylitis. The sample comprised blood, either unsorted or a sorted T cell fraction (not recorded which). For the CDR3, the DNA is TGCAGCGTTGGGGGCCCAGCTGCTTTCTTT. Translating gives CSVGGPAAFF.